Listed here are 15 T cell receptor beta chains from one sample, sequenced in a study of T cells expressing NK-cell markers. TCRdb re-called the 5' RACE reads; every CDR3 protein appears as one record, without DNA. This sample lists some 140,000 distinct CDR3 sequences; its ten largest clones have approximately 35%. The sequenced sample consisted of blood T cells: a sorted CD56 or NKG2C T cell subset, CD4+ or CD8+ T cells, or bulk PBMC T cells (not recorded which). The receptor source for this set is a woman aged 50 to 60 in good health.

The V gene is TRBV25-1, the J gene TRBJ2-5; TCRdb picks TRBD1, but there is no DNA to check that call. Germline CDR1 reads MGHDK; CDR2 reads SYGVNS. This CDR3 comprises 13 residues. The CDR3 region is CASSSGTEETQYF.

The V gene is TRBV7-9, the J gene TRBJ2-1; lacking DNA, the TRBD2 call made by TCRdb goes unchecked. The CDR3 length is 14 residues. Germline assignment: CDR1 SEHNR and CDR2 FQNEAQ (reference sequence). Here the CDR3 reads CASSLSPSRDEQFF.

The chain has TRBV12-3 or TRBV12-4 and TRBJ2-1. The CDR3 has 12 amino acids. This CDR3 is CASTTARNEQFF.

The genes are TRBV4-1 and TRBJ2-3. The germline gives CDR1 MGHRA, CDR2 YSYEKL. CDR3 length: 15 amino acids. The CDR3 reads CASSQDSLSTDTQYF.

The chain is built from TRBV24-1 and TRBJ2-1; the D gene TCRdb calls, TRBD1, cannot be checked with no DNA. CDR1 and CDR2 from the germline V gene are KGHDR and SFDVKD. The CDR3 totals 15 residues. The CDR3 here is CATSEGGWDYNEQFF.

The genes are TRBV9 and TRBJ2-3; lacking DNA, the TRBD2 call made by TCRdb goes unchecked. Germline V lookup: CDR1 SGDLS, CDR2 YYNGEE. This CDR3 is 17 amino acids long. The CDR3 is CASSVVPRAGVADTQYF.

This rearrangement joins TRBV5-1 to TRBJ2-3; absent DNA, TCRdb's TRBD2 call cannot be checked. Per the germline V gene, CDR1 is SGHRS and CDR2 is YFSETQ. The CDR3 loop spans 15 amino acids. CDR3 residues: CASSFVLAGADTQYF.

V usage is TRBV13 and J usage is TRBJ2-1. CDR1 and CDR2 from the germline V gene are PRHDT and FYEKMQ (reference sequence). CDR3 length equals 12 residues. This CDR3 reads CASSLGDNEQFF.

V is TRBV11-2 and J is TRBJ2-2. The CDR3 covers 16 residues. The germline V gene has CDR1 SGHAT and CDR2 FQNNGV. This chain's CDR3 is CASSLFERLDTGELFF. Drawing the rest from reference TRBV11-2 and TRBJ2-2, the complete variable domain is EAGVAQSPRYKIIEKRQSVAFWCNPISGHATLYWYQQILGQGPKLLIQFQNNGVVDDSQLPKDRFSAERLKGVDSTLKIQPAKLEDSAVYLCASSLFERLDTGELFFGEGSRLTVL.

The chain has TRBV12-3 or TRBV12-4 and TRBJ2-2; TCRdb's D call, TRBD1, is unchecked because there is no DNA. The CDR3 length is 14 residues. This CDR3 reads CASSPSGQPGELFF.

The CDR3: CASTTYTGELFF. The chain employs TRBV27 and TRBJ2-2. The V gene's germline CDR1 is MNHEY and CDR2 SMNVEV (reference sequence). The CDR3 is 12 amino acids.

The CDR3 spells CASSIRQDNIQYF. The chain employs TRBV19 and TRBJ2-4; the TRBD1 assignment by TCRdb is unverifiable without DNA. CDR3 length equals 13 residues. CDR1 is LNHDA and CDR2 is SQIVND in the germline V gene (reference sequence).

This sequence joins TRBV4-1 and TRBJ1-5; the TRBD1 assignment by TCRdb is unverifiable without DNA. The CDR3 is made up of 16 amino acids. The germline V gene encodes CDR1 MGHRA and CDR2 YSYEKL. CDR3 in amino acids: CASSQDGAGMDQPQHF.

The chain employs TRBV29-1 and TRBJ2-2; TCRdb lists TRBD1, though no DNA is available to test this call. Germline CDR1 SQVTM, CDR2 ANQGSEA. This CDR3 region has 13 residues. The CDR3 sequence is CSGERENTGELFF.

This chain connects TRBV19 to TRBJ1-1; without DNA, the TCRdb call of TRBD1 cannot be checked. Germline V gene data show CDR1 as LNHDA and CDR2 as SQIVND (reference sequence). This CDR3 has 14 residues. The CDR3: CASRTTGGGTEAFF.